This TCR beta chain was found in a study of T cell responses to AZD1222 COVID-19 vaccine. Study-level background: Second doses were pooled across both intervals (about 4 or about 12 weeks). Study-wide results and limits: Most donors were white British and more were female, and clonal diversity was possibly underestimated. Across spike, vaccine-associated CD4 TCRs were found, dominant at 160-218 and 743-854.

The assay was immunoSEQ multiplex PCR, and TCRdb's table has in-frame clones only and misses some. The sample has more than 95,000 clones; approximately 89% are singletons. The CDR3 length is 17 residues. Germline CDR1 reads LNHDA; CDR2 reads SQIVND (reference sequence). V was pared by 9 bases and J by 0 bases, with 11 bases of the junction left unmatched. Turning to this clone: What it binds is unknown.

The chain recombines TRBV19 with TRBJ1-5; 10 bases match TRBD1. The sequenced sample was peripheral blood, obtained on day 0 of AZD1222 vaccination. The TCR sequence derives from an adult in good health. In DNA, the CDR3 is TGTGCCAGCCGACCGGGACAGGGGTTGTATAGCAATCAGCCCCAGCATTTT. Translation: CASRPGQGLYSNQPQHF.